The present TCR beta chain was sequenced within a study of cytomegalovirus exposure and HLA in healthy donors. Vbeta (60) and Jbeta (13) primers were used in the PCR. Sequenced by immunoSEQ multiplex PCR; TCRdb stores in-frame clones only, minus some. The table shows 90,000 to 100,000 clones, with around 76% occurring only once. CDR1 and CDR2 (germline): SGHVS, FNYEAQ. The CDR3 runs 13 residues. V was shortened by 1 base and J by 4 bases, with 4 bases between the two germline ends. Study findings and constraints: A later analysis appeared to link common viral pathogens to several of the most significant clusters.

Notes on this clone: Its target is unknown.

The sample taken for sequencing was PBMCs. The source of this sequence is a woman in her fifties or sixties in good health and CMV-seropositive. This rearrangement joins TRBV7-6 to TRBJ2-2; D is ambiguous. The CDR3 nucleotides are TGTGCCAGCAGCTTAGGGCCCACCGGGGAGCTGTTTTTT. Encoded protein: CASSLGPTGELFF.